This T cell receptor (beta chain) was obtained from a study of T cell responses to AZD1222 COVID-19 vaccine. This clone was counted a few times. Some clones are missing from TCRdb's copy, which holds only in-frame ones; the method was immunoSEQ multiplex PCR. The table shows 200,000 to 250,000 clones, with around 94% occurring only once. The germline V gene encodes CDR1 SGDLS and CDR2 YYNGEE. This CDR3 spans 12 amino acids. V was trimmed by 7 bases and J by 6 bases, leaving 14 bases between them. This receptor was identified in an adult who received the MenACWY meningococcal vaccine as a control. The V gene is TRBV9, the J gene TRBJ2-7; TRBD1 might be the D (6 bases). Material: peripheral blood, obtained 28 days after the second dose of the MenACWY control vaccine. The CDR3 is CASGRTQGEQYF. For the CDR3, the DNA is TGTGCCAGCGGTCGTACACAGGGCGAGCAGTACTTC.